This T cell receptor beta chain is from a study of T-cell reconstitution after alpha-beta-depleted transplantation in children. A TCRbeta library incorporating unique molecular identifiers was prepared. From the PCR reads, TCRdb called clonotypes with MiXCR, one entry per CDR3 protein. The profile shows hundreds of thousands of distinct CDR3 sequences, under 15% of them singletons. Study-wide results and limits: Most T-cell counts and diversity one year after the transplant came from T cells that were newly produced.

A note on this clonotype: Its matching antigen is unknown.

This CDR3 is built from 14 residues. Trimming removed 6 bases from V and 5 bases from J; junction bases left unmatched: 5. Germline CDR1 and CDR2: SGHRS and YFSETQ. This material consisted of PBMCs, taken before TCRalphabeta/CD19-depleted stem cell transplant. The origin of this receptor is a girl aged 2-10 years with congenital amegakaryocytic thrombocytopenia, due to receive a stem cell transplant. This chain links TRBV5-1 with TRBJ2-1; TRBD2 matches at 10 bases. The CDR3 bases are TGCGCCAGCACCAAAGCGGGAGGGGACAATGAGCAGTTCTTC. The encoded protein is CASTKAGGDNEQFF.